The clone carrying this TCR beta chain has a handful of counts. The assay was immunoSEQ multiplex PCR, and TCRdb's table has in-frame clones only and misses some. This sample carries 52,000 or so clones, 80% to 90% of them seen once, and the ten largest clones take just under 0.6%. CDR1 and CDR2 from the germline V gene are MDHEN and SYDVKM. V was clipped by 7 bases and J by 3 bases, with 21 bases between them. CDR3 length: 16 residues. This entry comes from a study of T cell changes during pregnancy in multiple sclerosis. The chain carries TRBV28 and TRBJ1-1; tentatively, D is TRBD1 (5 bases). This clonotype was sampled from a female donor with multiple sclerosis, enrolled in a pregnancy study. The starting material was CD4+ T cells from peripheral blood mononuclear cells, obtained in the first trimester of pregnancy. DNA for the CDR3: TGTGCCAGCATGGGACCCATGGGGGGGATCTACACTGAAGCTTTCTTT. It encodes CASMGPMGGIYTEAFF.